What follows are 17 T cell receptor beta chains derived from one specimen sequenced in a study of T cell repertoires in ileal Crohn's disease. Profiled with immunoSEQ multiplex PCR; TCRdb holds only in-frame clones, not every one. The repertoire consists of 5,500 to 6,500 clones, with roughly 83% occurring once and the leading ten covering 16%. The sequenced sample consisted of ileal tissue. These TCRs come from an adult with Crohn's disease.

This chain links TRBV11-2 with TRBJ1-3; 10 bases are shared with TRBD1. The junction had 4 bases not matched to a gene; V was cut back by 10 bases and J by 1 base. Germline assignment: CDR1 SGHAT and CDR2 FQNNGV. The CDR3 consists of 14 residues. The CDR3 DNA sequence: TGTGCCACCCGGGGACAGGGGTCTGGAAACACCATATATTTT. Its protein is CATRGQGSGNTIYF.

The chain employs TRBV5-5 and TRBJ1-2, with D tentatively TRBD1 (6 bases). This CDR3 has 13 residues. The ends were cut back, 4 bases at V and 4 bases at J, with 11 bases in the middle. Per the germline V gene, CDR1 is SGHKS and CDR2 is YYEKEE (reference sequence). The CDR3: CASSLTGIYGYTF. The CDR3 nucleotides read TGTGCCAGCAGCCTGACAGGCATCTATGGCTACACCTTC. Together with reference TRBV5-5 and TRBJ1-2, the CDR3 gives the full variable domain: DAGVTQSPTHLIKTRGQQVTLRCSPISGHKSVSWYQQVLGQGPQFIFQYYEKEERGRGNFPDRFSARQFPNYSSELNVNALLLGDSALYLCASSLTGIYGYTFGSGTRLTVV.

In this sample, this clone turned up a few times. The chain joins TRBV28 to TRBJ2-3, with D perhaps matching TRBD1 (5 bases). Trimming removed 6 bases at V and 0 bases at J, with 10 bases between. Germline CDR1 reads MDHEN; CDR2 reads SYDVKM. The CDR3 sequence is 14 residues long. The DNA of the CDR3 is TGTGCCAGCAGAGGCGGACACAGCACAGATACGCAGTATTTT. Protein: CASRGGHSTDTQYF. Looking up the rest from reference TRBV28 and TRBJ2-3 gives the full variable domain: DVKVTQSSRYLVKRTGEKVFLECVQDMDHENMFWYRQDPGLGLRLIYFSYDVKMKEKGDIPEGYSVSREKKERFSLILESASTNQTSMYLCASRGGHSTDTQYFGPGTRLTVL.

The gene calls are TRBV30 and TRBJ2-3; D gene ambiguous. CDR3 length: 11 residues. V was trimmed by 5 bases and J by 6 bases, leaving 9 bases between them. The germline gives CDR1 GTSNPN, CDR2 SVGIG (reference sequence). CDR3 amino acids: CAWGNGDTQYF. In nucleotides, the CDR3 is TGTGCCTGGGGTAACGGGGATACGCAGTATTTT.

This clone was seen a few times. The genes are TRBV5-4 and TRBJ1-2; D is uncertain. CDR1 and CDR2 from the germline V gene are SGHNT and YYREEE (reference sequence). The CDR3 extends over 13 amino acids. V was shortened by 1 base and J by 4 bases, with 8 bases between the two germline ends. The DNA of the CDR3 is TGTGCCAGCAGCTTGAGCAATGGCTATGGCTACACCTTC. Its protein product is CASSLSNGYGYTF.

The chain is built from TRBV18 and TRBJ2-2; 8 nucleotides match TRBD1. CDR1 and CDR2 (germline): KGHSH, LQKENI. This CDR3 contains 15 residues. V lost 3 bases to trimming and J lost 4 bases; unmatched junction nucleotides: 4. The CDR3 coding sequence is TGTGCCAGCTCACCTCAGGGGGCAGTCACCGGGGAGCTGTTTTTT. Amino acid sequence: CASSPQGAVTGELFF.

This CDR3 is CASSFGGLLEAFF. CDR3 coding DNA: TGTGCCAGCAGCTTTGGGGGCCTCTTGGAAGCTTTCTTT. The rearrangement links TRBV7-9 to TRBJ1-1; maybe TRBD1 (6 bases). Germline V gene sequence: CDR1 SEHNR, CDR2 FQNEAQ (reference sequence). V was cut by 3 bases and J by 8 bases, with 13 bases left in between. The CDR3 is 13 residues long.

The CDR3 spells CASSLSPEVEAFF. The CDR3 coding sequence is TGTGCCAGCAGCTTGAGCCCAGAGGTTGAAGCTTTCTTT. V usage is TRBV5-6 and J usage is TRBJ1-1; D gene uncertain. This CDR3 spans 13 amino acids. V was trimmed by 1 base and J by 7 bases, leaving 11 bases between them. Germline CDR1 reads SGHDT; CDR2 reads YYEEEE.

The chain carries TRBV6-5 and TRBJ1-5; TRBD1 aligns across 7 bases. The CDR3 sequence is 15 residues long. With 6 bases clipped from V and 0 bases from J, the junction kept 5 bases outside the gene matches. The germline V gene has CDR1 MNHEY and CDR2 SVGAGI. CDR3 nucleotides: TGTGCCAGCAGACAAACAGGGGTTAGCAATCAGCCCCAGCATTTT. It yields the protein CASRQTGVSNQPQHF.

The table lists this clone with a few counts. The gene calls are TRBV11-2 and TRBJ2-5; 7 nucleotides agree with TRBD1. This CDR3 is built from 14 residues. V gave up 7 bases and J gave up 2 bases; unmatched junction bases: 7. In germline, CDR1 is SGHAT, CDR2 FQNNGV. The CDR3 sequence: CASTSWDRQETQYF. The CDR3 DNA sequence: TGTGCCAGCACCAGTTGGGACAGACAAGAGACCCAGTACTTC.

V is TRBV30 and J is TRBJ2-7, with a weak D call TRBD1 (5 bases). Trimming left V 2 bases short and J 3 bases short, with 20 bases between. Germline CDR1 is GTSNPN and CDR2 is SVGIG (reference sequence). This CDR3 has 16 amino acids. The CDR3 DNA follows: TGTGCCTGGAGTCCGCAGGGCAGGGTGCCCCGCTACGAGCAGTACTTC. Its translation is CAWSPQGRVPRYEQYF.

This chain connects TRBV28 to TRBJ2-3; TRBD1 aligns across 11 bases. CDR1 is MDHEN and CDR2 is SYDVKM in the germline V gene. V lost 5 bases and J lost 4; bases outside the gene matches: 14. The CDR3 is 18 residues long. CDR3 sequence reads: CASSHIPGQGVLADTQYF. The CDR3 DNA reads TGTGCCAGCAGTCACATACCGGGACAGGGGGTTTTGGCAGATACGCAGTATTTT.

The CDR3 DNA reads as TGTGCCAGCAGTTCCGGGACACTGTTCTACGAGCAGTACTTC. It specifies CASSSGTLFYEQYF. The chain couples TRBV27 to TRBJ2-7, with D possibly being TRBD1 (6 bases). V was pared by 4 bases and J by 3 bases, with 13 bases between. Germline V lookup: CDR1 MNHEY, CDR2 SMNVEV (reference sequence). This CDR3 has 14 residues.

The chain is built from TRBV5-6 and TRBJ1-1; D is uncertain. CDR1 and CDR2 (germline): SGHDT, YYEEEE. The CDR3 length is 15 residues. V was shortened by 2 bases and J by 7 bases, with 18 bases between the two germline ends. The CDR3 bases are TGTGCCAGCAGCTTTTCTTTTTCGGTTATGCTTGAAGCTTTCTTT. As protein: CASSFSFSVMLEAFF.

CDR3 amino acids: CARSLSLGREAVDTQYF. The CDR3 DNA follows: TGTGCCAGAAGCTTGTCCCTAGGACGGGAGGCGGTAGATACGCAGTATTTT. This chain joins TRBV5-3 and TRBJ2-3, with 7 bases lining up with TRBD2. TRBV5-3 is an open reading frame, and its role is uncertain. This CDR3 spans 17 amino acids. The V gene end was trimmed by 1 base and the J gene end by 5 bases; junction bases not matched to a gene: 13.

The rearrangement links TRBV18 to TRBJ2-3, with a possible D match to TRBD1 (6 bases). V shed 7 bases and J shed 2 bases, with 13 bases lying between them. The CDR3 has 14 amino acids. Germline loops: CDR1 KGHSH, CDR2 LQKENI. Written as DNA, the CDR3 is TGTGCCAGCTGTAGAACAGGGCCCACAGATACGCAGTATTTT. Its protein product is CASCRTGPTDTQYF.

The genes are TRBV2 and TRBJ2-5; 7 bases fit TRBD2. V shed 5 bases, J shed 7 bases, and the junction held 13 bases outside the gene matches. This CDR3 contains 15 residues. Germline-derived CDR1 and CDR2 are SNHLY and FYNNEI. CDR3 loop: CASSSRDYSRRTQYF. CDR3 sequence (DNA): TGTGCCAGCAGTTCCCGGGACTACTCGAGAAGGACCCAGTACTTC.